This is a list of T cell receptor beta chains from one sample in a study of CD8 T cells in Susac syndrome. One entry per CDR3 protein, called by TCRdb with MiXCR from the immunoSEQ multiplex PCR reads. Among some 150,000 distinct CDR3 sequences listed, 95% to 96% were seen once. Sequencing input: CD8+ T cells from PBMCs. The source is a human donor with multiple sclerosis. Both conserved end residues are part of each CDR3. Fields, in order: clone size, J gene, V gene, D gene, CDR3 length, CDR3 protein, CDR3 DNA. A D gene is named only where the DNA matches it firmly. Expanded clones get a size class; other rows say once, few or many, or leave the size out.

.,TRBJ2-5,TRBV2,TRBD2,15,CASTLGLAPKETQYF,TGTGCCAGCACCCTGGGACTAGCGCCCAAAGAGACCCAGTACTTC
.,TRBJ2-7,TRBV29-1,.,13,CSVIGQRAYEQYF,TGCAGCGTTATAGGACAGAGAGCCTACGAGCAGTACTTC
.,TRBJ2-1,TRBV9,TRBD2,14,CASEGLAGDNEQFF,TGTGCCAGCGAAGGACTAGCGGGGGACAATGAGCAGTTCTTC
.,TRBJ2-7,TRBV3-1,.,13,CASSPGITYEQYF,TGTGCCAGCAGTCCAGGGATAACCTACGAGCAGTACTTC
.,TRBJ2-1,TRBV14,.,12,CASSQIVNEQFF,TGTGCCAGCAGCCAAATCGTGAATGAGCAGTTCTTC
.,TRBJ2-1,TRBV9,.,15,CASSAGGGTANEQFF,TGTGCCAGCAGCGCCGGGGGTGGGACAGCGAATGAGCAGTTCTTC
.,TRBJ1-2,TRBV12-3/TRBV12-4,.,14,CASSPDRPSYGYTF,TGTGCCAGCAGCCCTGACAGGCCGAGCTATGGCTACACCTTC
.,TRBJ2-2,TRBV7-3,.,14,CASSLRSNTGELFF,TGTGCCAGCAGCTTACGTTCGAACACCGGGGAGCTGTTTTTT
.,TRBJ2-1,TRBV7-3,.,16,CASSSPGITNGDEQFF,TGTGCCAGCAGCTCCCCAGGGATTACAAACGGCGATGAGCAGTTCTTC
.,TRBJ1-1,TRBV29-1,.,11,CSVCRNTEAFF,TGCAGCGTTTGTAGAAACACTGAAGCTTTCTTT
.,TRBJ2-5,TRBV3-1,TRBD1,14,CASSQSEDRGSQYF,TGTGCCAGCAGCCAATCGGAGGACAGGGGGAGCCAGTACTTC
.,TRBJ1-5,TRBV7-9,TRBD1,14,CASQGAAGNQPQHF,TGTGCCAGCCAGGGGGCGGCTGGCAATCAGCCCCAGCATTTT
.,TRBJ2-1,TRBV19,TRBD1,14,CASRPSDRAGEQFF,TGTGCCAGTAGGCCCTCGGACAGGGCCGGTGAGCAGTTCTTC
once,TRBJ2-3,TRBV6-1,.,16,CASSETTGATTDTQYF,TGTGCCAGCAGTGAAACGACGGGGGCTACCACAGATACGCAGTATTTT
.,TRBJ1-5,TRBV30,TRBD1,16,CAWSPTGGIGNQPQHF,TGTGCCTGGAGCCCCACAGGGGGCATCGGCAATCAGCCCCAGCATTTT
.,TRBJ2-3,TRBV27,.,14,CASRIEGATDTQYF,TGTGCCAGCAGGATTGAAGGGGCAACAGATACGCAGTATTTT
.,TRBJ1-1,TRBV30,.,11,CAWSETVEAFF,TGTGCCTGGAGTGAGACAGTTGAAGCTTTCTTT
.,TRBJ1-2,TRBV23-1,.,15,CASSQSRGPGEGYTF,TGCGCCAGCAGTCAATCTCGGGGGCCAGGGGAGGGCTACACCTTC
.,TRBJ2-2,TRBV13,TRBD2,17,CASSPRGLAISTGELFF,TGTGCCAGCAGCCCGCGGGGACTAGCGATTAGCACCGGGGAGCTGTTTTTT
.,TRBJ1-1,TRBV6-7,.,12,CASSYSGREAFF,TGTGCCAGCAGTTACTCGGGCAGGGAGGCTTTCTTT
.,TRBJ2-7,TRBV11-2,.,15,CASSLVFGGSYEQYF,TGTGCCAGCAGCTTAGTTTTCGGCGGTTCCTACGAGCAGTACTTC
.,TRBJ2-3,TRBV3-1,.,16,CASSQESLASTDTQYF,TGTGCCAGCAGCCAAGAATCACTAGCAAGCACAGATACGCAGTATTTT
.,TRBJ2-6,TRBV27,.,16,CASSRGALTGANVLTF,TGTGCCAGCAGCCGGGGGGCCCTTACTGGGGCCAACGTCCTGACTTTC
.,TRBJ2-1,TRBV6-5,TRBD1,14,CASSYGTAYNEQFF,TGTGCCAGCAGTTACGGGACAGCCTACAATGAGCAGTTCTTC
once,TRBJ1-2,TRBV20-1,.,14,CSARDQEIDYGYTF,TGCAGTGCTAGAGATCAGGAAATTGACTATGGCTACACCTTC
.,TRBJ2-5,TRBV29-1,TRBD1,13,CSVEADRAETQYF,TGCAGCGTTGAAGCCGACAGGGCCGAGACCCAGTACTTC
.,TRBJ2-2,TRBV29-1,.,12,CSVLDTTGELFF,TGCAGCGTTTTGGACACGACCGGGGAGCTGTTTTTT
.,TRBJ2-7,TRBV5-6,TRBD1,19,CASSYPPDRAKRSSYEQYF,TGTGCCAGCAGTTACCCACCGGACAGGGCCAAAAGGAGCTCCTACGAGCAGTACTTC
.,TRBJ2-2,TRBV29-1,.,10,CSVKTGELFF,TGCAGCGTTAAAACCGGGGAGCTGTTTTTT
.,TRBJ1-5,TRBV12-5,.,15,CASGALTGGNQPQHF,TGTGCTAGTGGTGCACTGACGGGGGGAAATCAGCCCCAGCATTTT
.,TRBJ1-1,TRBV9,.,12,CASSVGGSEAFF,TGTGCCAGCAGCGTAGGTGGTTCTGAAGCTTTCTTT
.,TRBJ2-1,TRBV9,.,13,CASSVGGRGMVFF,TGTGCCAGCAGCGTCGGGGGACGGGGAATGGTGTTCTTC
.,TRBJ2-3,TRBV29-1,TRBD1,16,CSVAGGWGRFTDTQYF,TGCAGCGTTGCAGGGGGCTGGGGGCGATTCACAGATACGCAGTATTTT
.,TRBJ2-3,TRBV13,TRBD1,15,CASREQGVPTDTQYF,TGTGCCAGCAGAGAGCAGGGGGTCCCCACAGATACGCAGTATTTT
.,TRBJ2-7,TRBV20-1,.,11,CSARTWDEQYF,TGCAGTGCTCGGACCTGGGACGAGCAGTACTTC
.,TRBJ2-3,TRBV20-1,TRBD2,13,CSASWGGGDTQYF,TGCAGTGCTAGTTGGGGGGGAGGAGATACGCAGTATTTT
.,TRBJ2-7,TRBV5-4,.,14,CASSLADSRNEQYF,TGTGCCAGCAGCTTGGCGGACAGTCGTAACGAGCAGTACTTC